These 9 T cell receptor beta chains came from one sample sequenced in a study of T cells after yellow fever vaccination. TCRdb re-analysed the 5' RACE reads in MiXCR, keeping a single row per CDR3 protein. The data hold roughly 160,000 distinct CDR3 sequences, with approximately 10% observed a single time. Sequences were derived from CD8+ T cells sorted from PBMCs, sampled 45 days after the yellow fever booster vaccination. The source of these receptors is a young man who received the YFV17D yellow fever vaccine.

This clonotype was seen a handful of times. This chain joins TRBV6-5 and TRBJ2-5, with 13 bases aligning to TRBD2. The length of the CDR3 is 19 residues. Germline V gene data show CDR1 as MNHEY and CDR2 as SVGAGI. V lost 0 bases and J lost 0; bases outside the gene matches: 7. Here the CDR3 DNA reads TGTGCCAGCAGTTACTCGAGAGGGACTAGCGGGGAGTACCAAGAGACCCAGTACTTC. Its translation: CASSYSRGTSGEYQETQYF.

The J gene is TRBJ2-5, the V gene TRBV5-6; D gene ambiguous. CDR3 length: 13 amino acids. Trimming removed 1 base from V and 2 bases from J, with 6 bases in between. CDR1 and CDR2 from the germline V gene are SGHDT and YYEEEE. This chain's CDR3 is CASSLSLQETQYF. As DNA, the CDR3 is TGTGCCAGCAGCTTGAGTCTGCAAGAGACCCAGTACTTC.

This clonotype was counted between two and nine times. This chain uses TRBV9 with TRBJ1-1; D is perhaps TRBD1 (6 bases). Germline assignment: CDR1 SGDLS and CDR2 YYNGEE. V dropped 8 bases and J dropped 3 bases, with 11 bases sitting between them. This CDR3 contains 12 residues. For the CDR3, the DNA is TGTGCCAGTGGGAAGGGGGACACTGAAGCTTTCTTT. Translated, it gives CASGKGDTEAFF.

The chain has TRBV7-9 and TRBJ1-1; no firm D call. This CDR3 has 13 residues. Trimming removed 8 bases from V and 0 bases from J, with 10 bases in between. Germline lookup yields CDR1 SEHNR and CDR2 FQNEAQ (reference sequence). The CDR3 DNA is TGTGCCAGCTGTCAGATGGTGAACACTGAAGCTTTCTTT. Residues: CASCQMVNTEAFF.

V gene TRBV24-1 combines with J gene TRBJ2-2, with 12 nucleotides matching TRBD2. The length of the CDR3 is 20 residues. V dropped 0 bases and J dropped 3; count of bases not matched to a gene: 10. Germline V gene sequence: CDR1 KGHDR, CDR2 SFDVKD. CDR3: CATSDLPRLAGDPYTGELFF. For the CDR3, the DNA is TGTGCCACCAGTGATTTGCCCCGACTAGCGGGGGATCCGTACACCGGGGAGCTGTTTTTT.

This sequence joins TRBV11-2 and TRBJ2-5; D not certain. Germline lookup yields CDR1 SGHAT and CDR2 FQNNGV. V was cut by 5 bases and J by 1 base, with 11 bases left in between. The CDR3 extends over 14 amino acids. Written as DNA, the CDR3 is TGTGCCAGCAGCCCTTATAAGCTCCAAGAGACCCAGTACTTC. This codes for CASSPYKLQETQYF. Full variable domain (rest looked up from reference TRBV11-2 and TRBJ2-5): EAGVAQSPRYKIIEKRQSVAFWCNPISGHATLYWYQQILGQGPKLLIQFQNNGVVDDSQLPKDRFSAERLKGVDSTLKIQPAKLEDSAVYLCASSPYKLQETQYFGPGTRLLVL.

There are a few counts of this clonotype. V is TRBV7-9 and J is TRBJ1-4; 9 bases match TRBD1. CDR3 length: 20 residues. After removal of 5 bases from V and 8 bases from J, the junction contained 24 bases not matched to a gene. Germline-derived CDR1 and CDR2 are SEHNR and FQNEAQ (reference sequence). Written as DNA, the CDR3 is TGTGCCAGCAGCCGGGGCGACCTTATCTCGGACAGGGGTAAAGAAGAAAAACTGTTTTTT. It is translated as CASSRGDLISDRGKEEKLFF.

The CDR3 nucleotides read TGTGCCAGCAGCCCAGAGAGGAGCCCGGGCAATGAGCAGTTCTTC. The encoded protein is CASSPERSPGNEQFF. The chain is built from TRBV7-6 and TRBJ2-1, with no clear D. This CDR3 is built from 15 residues. Germline CDR1 reads SGHVS; CDR2 reads FNYEAQ. Trimming stripped 5 bases from V and 6 bases from J, with 17 bases between.

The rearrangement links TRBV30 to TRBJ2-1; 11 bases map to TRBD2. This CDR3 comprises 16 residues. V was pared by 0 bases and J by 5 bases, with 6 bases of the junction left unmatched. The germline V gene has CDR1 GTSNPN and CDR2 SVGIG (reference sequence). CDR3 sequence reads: CAWSVGASGGNNEQFF. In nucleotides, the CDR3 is TGTGCCTGGAGTGTAGGCGCTAGCGGGGGGAACAATGAGCAGTTCTTC. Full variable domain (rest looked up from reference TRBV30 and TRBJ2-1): SQTIHQWPATLVQPVGSPLSLECTVEGTSNPNLYWYRQAAGRGLQLLFYSVGIGQISSEVPQNLSASRPQDRQFILSSKKLLLSDSGFYLCAWSVGASGGNNEQFFGPGTRLTVL.